The source of this T cell receptor (beta chain) is a study of blood T cell repertoires in COVID-19. Study details: Acute-phase and convalescent COVID-19 samples originated in the United States, Italy and Spain.

Original methodology: How many nucleated cells were present was estimated from reference gene primer amplification. Libraries were prepared by immunoSEQ multiplex PCR; TCRdb keeps only in-frame clonotypes and omits some of them. That table supplies the V and J calls and clone size; D and trimming were determined from the DNA. Of more than 200,000 clones in the sample, 70% to 90% were seen once. V trimming: 4 bases; J trimming: 12 bases; junction bases outside the gene matches: 3. The germline V gene has CDR1 SGHTA and CDR2 FQGNSA. CDR3 length: 13 amino acids. The J gene is TRBJ2-6, the V gene TRBV7-2; 10 bases are shared with TRBD2. This receptor was identified in a man older than 75 with acute or convalescent COVID-19. Sequencing used peripheral blood. The CDR3 coding sequence is TGTGCCAGCAGCTCGGGACTAGCGAGCGTCCTGACTTTC. It translates to CASSSGLASVLTF.